This entry features one TCR beta chain sequence. What it binds is not known. The CDR3 runs to 14 residues. V lost 8 bases and J 1 base, leaving 14 bases between the germline ends. CDR1 is LNHDA and CDR2 is SQIVND in the germline V gene (reference sequence). This entry is derived from a study of shared clonotypes between healthy human individuals. Findings and limits, study-wide: Relative to clonotypes present in all four donors, those not shared had lower generation probabilities.

Researchers divided each subset's genomic DNA evenly across several immunoSEQ plates. The method was immunoSEQ multiplex PCR; TCRdb's version includes in-frame clones alone and lacks a portion of them. In the table there are around 1.6 million clones, nearly 99% of which are singletons. The rearrangement links TRBV19 to TRBJ1-1, with a tentative D call TRBD1 (6 bases). The sequenced material came from naive CD4+ T cells sorted from blood. Indicated subset: CD45RA+ positively selected. The source is a man younger than 45 in good health. As DNA, the CDR3 is TGTGCCAGTGAGGGGGGCGTTGGGAACACTGAAGCTTTCTTT. It is translated as CASEGGVGNTEAFF.